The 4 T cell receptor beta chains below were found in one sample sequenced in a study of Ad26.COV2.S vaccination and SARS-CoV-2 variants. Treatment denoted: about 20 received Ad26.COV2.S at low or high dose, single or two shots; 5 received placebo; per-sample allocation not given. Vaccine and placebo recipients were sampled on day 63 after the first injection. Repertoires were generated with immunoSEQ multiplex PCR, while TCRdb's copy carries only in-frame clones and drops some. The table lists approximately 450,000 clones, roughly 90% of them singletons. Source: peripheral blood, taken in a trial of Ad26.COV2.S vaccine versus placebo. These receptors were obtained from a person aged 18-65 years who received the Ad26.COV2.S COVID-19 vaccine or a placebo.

CDR3 sequence: CAISGPRGDSGANVLTF. CDR3 coding DNA: TGTGCCATCAGCGGACCCCGGGGGGACTCTGGGGCCAACGTCCTGACTTTC. The gene calls are TRBV10-3 and TRBJ2-6, with 7 bases aligning to TRBD2. Germline V gene sequence: CDR1 ENHRY, CDR2 SYGVKD. The CDR3 loop spans 17 amino acids. Trimming at V came to 6 bases and at J to 0 bases, leaving 8 bases not matched to a gene.

The CDR3 DNA follows: TGTGCCAGCATCCCTTTAACCAGATCAGACTCCAATGAGCAGTTCTTC. Its translation: CASIPLTRSDSNEQFF. The chain has TRBV27 and TRBJ2-1; D is unresolved. The germline gives CDR1 MNHEY, CDR2 SMNVEV (reference sequence). The CDR3 sequence is 16 residues long. V was cut by 7 bases and J by 6 bases, with 22 bases left in between.

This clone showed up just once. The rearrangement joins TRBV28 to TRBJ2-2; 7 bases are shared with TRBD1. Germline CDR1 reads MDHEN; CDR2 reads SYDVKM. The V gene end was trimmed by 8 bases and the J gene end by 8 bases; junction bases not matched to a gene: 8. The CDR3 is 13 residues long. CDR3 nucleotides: TGTGCCAGCCGATCCTCAGGGGGAGGGGAGCTGTTTTTT. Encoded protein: CASRSSGGGELFF.

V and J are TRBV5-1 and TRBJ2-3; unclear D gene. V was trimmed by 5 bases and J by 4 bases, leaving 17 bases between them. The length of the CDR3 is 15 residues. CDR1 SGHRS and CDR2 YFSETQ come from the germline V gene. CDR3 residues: CASSPAGSRADTQYF. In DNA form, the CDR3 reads TGCGCCAGCAGTCCCGCCGGTTCGAGAGCAGATACGCAGTATTTT.